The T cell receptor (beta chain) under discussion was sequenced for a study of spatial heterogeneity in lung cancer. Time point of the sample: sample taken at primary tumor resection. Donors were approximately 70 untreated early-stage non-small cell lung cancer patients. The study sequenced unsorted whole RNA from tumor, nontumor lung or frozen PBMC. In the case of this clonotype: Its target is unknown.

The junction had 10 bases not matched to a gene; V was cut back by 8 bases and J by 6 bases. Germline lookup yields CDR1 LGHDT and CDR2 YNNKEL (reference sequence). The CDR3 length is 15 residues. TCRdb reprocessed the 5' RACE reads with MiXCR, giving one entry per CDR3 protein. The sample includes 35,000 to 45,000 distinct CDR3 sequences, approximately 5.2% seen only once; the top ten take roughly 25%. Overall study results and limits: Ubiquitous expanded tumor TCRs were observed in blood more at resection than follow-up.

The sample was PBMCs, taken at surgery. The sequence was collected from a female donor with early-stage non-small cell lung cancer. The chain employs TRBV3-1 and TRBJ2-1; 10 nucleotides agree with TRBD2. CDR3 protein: CASVVAGGSVNEQFF. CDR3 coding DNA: TGTGCCAGCGTCGTAGCGGGGGGCTCGGTCAATGAGCAGTTCTTC.